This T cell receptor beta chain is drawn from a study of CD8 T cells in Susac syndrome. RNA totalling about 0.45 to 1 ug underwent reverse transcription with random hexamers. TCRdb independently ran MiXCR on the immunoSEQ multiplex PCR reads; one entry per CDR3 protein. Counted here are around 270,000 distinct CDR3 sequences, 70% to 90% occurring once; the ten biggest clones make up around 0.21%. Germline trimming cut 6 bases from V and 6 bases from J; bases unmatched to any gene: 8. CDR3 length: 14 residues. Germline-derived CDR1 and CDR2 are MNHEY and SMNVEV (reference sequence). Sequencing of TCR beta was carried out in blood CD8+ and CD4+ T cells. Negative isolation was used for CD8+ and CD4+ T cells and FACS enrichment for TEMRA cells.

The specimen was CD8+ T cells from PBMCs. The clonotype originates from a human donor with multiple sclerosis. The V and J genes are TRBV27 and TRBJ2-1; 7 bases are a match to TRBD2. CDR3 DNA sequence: TGTGCCAGCAGCCTAGCGGAAACACCCAATGAGCAGTTCTTC. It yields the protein CASSLAETPNEQFF.